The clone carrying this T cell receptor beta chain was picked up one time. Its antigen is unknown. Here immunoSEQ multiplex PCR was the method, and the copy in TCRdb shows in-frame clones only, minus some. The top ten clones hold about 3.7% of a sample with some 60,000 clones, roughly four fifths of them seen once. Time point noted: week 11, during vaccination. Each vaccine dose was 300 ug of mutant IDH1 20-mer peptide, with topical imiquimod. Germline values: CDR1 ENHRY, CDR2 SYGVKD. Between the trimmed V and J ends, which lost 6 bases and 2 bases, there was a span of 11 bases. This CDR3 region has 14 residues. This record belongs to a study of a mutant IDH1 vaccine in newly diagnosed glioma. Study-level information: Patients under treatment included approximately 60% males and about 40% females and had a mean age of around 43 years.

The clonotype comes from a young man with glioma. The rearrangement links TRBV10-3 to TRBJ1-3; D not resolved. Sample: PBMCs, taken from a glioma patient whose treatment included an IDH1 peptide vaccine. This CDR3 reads CAISPGTTGNTIYF. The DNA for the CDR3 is TGTGCCATCAGCCCCGGCACTACTGGAAACACCATATATTTT.